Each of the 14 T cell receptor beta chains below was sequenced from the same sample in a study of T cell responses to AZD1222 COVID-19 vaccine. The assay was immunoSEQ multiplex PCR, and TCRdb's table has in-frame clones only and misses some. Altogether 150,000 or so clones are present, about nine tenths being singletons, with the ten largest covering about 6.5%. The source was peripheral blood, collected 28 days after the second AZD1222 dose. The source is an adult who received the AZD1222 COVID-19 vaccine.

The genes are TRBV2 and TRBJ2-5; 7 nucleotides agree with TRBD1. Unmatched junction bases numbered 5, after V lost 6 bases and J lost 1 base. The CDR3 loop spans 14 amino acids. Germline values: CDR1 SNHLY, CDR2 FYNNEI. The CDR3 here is CASRAQGVQETQYF. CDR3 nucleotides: TGTGCCAGCAGGGCGCAGGGGGTCCAAGAGACCCAGTACTTC.

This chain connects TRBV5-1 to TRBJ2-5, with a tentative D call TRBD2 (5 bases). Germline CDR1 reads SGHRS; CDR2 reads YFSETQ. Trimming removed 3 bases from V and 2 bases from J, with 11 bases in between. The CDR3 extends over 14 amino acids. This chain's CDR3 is CASSSGLGQETQYF. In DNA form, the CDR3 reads TGCGCCAGCAGCTCCGGACTGGGTCAAGAGACCCAGTACTTC. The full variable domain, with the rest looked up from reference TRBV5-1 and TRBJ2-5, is KAGVTQTPRYLIKTRGQQVTLSCSPISGHRSVSWYQQTPGQGLQFLFEYFSETQRNKGNFPGRFSGRQFSNSRSEMNVSTLELGDSALYLCASSSGLGQETQYFGPGTRLLVL.

CDR3 region: CAISEPILGGGNGYTF. The CDR3 DNA reads TGTGCCATCAGTGAGCCGATTCTCGGGGGTGGTAATGGCTACACCTTC. The chain employs TRBV10-3 and TRBJ1-2; D is perhaps TRBD1 (5 bases). The CDR3 is made up of 16 amino acids. V was cut by 2 bases and J by 6 bases, with 19 bases left in between. Per germline, CDR1 ENHRY and CDR2 SYGVKD.

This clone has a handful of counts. CDR3 sequence (DNA): TGTGCCAGCAGCAAGGGATCCTATAATTCACCCCTCCACTTT. This gives the protein CASSKGSYNSPLHF. The chain couples TRBV11-1 to TRBJ1-6; D remains ambiguous. The ends were cut back, 5 bases at V and 1 base at J, with 6 bases in the middle. The CDR3 has 14 amino acids. The germline V gene encodes CDR1 SGHAT and CDR2 FQDESV (reference sequence). The variable domain in full, with the rest retrieved from reference TRBV11-1 and TRBJ1-6, is EAEVAQSPRYKITEKSQAVAFWCDPISGHATLYWYRQILGQGPELLVQFQDESVVDDSQLPKDRFSAERLKGVDSTLKIQPAELGDSAMYLCASSKGSYNSPLHFGNGTRLTVT.

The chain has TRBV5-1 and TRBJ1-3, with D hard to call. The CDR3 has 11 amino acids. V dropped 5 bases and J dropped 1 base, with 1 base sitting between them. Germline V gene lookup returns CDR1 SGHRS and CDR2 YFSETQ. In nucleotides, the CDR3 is TGCGCCAGCAGGTCTGGAAACACCATATATTTT. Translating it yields CASRSGNTIYF.

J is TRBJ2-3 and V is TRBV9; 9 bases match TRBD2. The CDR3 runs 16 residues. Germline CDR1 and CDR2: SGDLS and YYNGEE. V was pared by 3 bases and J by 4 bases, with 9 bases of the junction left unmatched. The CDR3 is CASSGRLAVAADTQYF. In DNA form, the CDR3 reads TGTGCCAGCAGCGGGCGACTAGCGGTGGCGGCAGATACGCAGTATTTT. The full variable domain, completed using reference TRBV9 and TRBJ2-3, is DSGVTQTPKHLITATGQRVTLRCSPRSGDLSVYWYQQSLDQGLQFLIQYYNGEERAKGNILERFSAQQFPDLHSELNLSSLELGDSALYFCASSGRLAVAADTQYFGPGTRLTVL.

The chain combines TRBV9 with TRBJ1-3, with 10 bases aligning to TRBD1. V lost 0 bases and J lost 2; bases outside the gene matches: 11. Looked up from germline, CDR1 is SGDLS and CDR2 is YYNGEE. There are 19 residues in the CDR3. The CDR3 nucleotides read TGTGCCAGCAGCGTAGCGGGACAGGGGAGTCAAGGTCCTGGAAACACCATATATTTT. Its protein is CASSVAGQGSQGPGNTIYF. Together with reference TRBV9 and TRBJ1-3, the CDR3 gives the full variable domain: DSGVTQTPKHLITATGQRVTLRCSPRSGDLSVYWYQQSLDQGLQFLIQYYNGEERAKGNILERFSAQQFPDLHSELNLSSLELGDSALYFCASSVAGQGSQGPGNTIYFGEGSWLTVV.

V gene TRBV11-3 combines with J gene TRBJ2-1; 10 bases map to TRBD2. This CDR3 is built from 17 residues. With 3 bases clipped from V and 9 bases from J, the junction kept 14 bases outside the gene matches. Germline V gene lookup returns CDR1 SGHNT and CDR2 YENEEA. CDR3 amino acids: CASSLTRGTSDYREQFF. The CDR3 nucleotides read TGTGCCAGCAGCTTGACACGGGGGACTAGCGATTATCGTGAGCAGTTCTTC. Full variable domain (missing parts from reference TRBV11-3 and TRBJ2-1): EAGVVQSPRYKIIEKKQPVAFWCNPISGHNTLYWYLQNLGQGPELLIRYENEEAVDDSQLPKDRFSAERLKGVDSTLKIQPAELGDSAVYLCASSLTRGTSDYREQFFGPGTRLTVL.

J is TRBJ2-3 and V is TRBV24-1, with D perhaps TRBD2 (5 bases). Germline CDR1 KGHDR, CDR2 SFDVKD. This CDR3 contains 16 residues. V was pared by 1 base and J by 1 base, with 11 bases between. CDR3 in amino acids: CATSDLRFGGTDTQYF. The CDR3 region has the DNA TGTGCCACCAGTGATTTAAGGTTCGGGGGCACAGATACGCAGTATTTT.

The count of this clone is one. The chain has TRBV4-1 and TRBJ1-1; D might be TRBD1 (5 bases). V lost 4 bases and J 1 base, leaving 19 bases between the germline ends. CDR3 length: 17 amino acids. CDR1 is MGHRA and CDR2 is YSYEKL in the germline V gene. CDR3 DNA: TGCGCCAGCAGCCGCCAAGTGGGGGTGGCATCGAACACTGAAGCTTTCTTT. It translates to CASSRQVGVASNTEAFF.

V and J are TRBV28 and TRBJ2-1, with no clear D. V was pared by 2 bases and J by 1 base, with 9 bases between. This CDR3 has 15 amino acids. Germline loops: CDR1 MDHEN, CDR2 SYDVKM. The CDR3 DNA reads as TGTGCCAGCAGTTTAGCAGAATATTCCTACAATGAGCAGTTCTTC. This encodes CASSLAEYSYNEQFF. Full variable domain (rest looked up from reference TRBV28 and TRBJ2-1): DVKVTQSSRYLVKRTGEKVFLECVQDMDHENMFWYRQDPGLGLRLIYFSYDVKMKEKGDIPEGYSVSREKKERFSLILESASTNQTSMYLCASSLAEYSYNEQFFGPGTRLTVL.

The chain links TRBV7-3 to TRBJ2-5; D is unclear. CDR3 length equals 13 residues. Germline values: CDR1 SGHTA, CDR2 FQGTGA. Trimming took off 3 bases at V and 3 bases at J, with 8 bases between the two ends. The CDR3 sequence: CASSFSRKETQYF. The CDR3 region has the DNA TGTGCCAGCAGCTTTTCCAGAAAAGAGACCCAGTACTTC. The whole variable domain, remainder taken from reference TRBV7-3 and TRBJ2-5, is GAGVSQTPSNKVTEKGKYVELRCDPISGHTALYWYRQSLGQGPEFLIYFQGTGAADDSGLPNDRFFAVRPEGSVSTLKIQRTERGDSAVYLCASSFSRKETQYFGPGTRLLVL.

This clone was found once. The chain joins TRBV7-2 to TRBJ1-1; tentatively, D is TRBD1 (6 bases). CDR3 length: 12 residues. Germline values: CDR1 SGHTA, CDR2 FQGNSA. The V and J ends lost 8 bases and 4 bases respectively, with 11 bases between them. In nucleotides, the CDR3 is TGTGCCAGCGCGCGGGACACCACTGAAGCTTTCTTT. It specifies CASARDTTEAFF.

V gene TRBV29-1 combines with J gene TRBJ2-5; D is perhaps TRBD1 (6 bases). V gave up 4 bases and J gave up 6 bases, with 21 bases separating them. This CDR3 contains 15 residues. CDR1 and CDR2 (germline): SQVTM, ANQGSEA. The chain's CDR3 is CSVVTTGGIVKTQYF. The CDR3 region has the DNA TGCAGCGTTGTGACGACAGGAGGTATTGTAAAGACCCAGTACTTC.